These 9 T cell receptor beta chains were sequenced from one sample in a study of blood T cells in healthy people across ages (dated by TCRdb to the mid-2010s). The library was prepared using 5' RACE. Data came from an Illumina HiSeq 2500. A second PCR of roughly 6 to 11 cycles was run with a J-beta primer mix and a sample-barcoded 5' primer. Using fastp trimming at Q25 and MiXCR clonotype assembly, TCRdb reanalyzed the public sequencing data and kept in-frame beta chains. Rows are unified per CDR3 protein, each entry keeping the most common DNA and genes. In all, the sample holds roughly 800,000 distinct CDR3 sequences, and 58% of those were seen once. Roughly 22% of the sample is held by the ten biggest clonotypes. Source material: blood. The origin of the receptors is a man aged 25-45 years in good health.

This clonotype was detected many times. V usage is TRBV20-1 and J usage is TRBJ2-3; 9 nucleotides agree with TRBD2. The trim removed 5 bases at V and 5 bases at J, leaving 8 bases unmatched. This CDR3 comprises 14 residues. CDR1 DFQATT and CDR2 SNEGSKA come from the germline V gene (reference sequence). The CDR3, as DNA: TGCAGTGCTGTCCTAGCGGGAAGACAAGATACGCAGTATTTT. Translation gives CSAVLAGRQDTQYF.

A few counts support this clonotype. The rearrangement uses TRBV24-1 and TRBJ2-4; a possible D gene is TRBD1 (5 bases). This CDR3 contains 14 residues. Trimming removed 3 bases at V and 7 bases at J, with 12 bases between. CDR1 and CDR2 from the germline V gene are KGHDR and SFDVKD. The CDR3 spells CATSDVGAENIQYF. CDR3 DNA sequence: TGTGCCACCAGTGATGTTGGGGCGGAGAACATTCAGTACTTC.

CDR3 sequence (DNA): TGCTACCCCCTTGGGGGGGACCAAGAGACCCAGTACTTC. It yields the protein CYPLGGDQETQYF. This chain joins TRBV5-1 and TRBJ2-5; TRBD2 matches 7 bases. CDR1 and CDR2 from the germline V gene are SGHRS and YFSETQ. The CDR3 spans 13 residues.

The gene calls are TRBV9 and TRBJ1-1; 11 nucleotides agree with TRBD1. V was pared by 4 bases and J by 7 bases, with 9 bases of the junction left unmatched. The CDR3 covers 15 residues. Germline CDR1 reads SGDLS; CDR2 reads YYNGEE. Here the CDR3 reads CASSPRGTGGVEAFF. The CDR3 nucleotides read TGTGCCAGCAGCCCGAGAGGGACAGGGGGTGTTGAAGCTTTCTTT. Drawing the rest from reference TRBV9 and TRBJ1-1, the complete variable domain is DSGVTQTPKHLITATGQRVTLRCSPRSGDLSVYWYQQSLDQGLQFLIQYYNGEERAKGNILERFSAQQFPDLHSELNLSSLELGDSALYFCASSPRGTGGVEAFFGQGTRLTVV.

V is TRBV6-1 and J is TRBJ2-7; 8 nucleotides match TRBD2. The CDR3 runs 14 residues. Per germline, CDR1 MNHNS and CDR2 SASEGT. With V trimmed by 7 bases and J by 4 bases, 9 bases remained unmatched. Written as DNA, the CDR3 is TGTGCCAGCACTATGACGGGAGGGGGGTACGAGCAGTACTTC. It encodes CASTMTGGGYEQYF.

This rearrangement joins TRBV20-1 to TRBJ1-1, with D possibly TRBD1 on 6 matching bases. Germline V gene sequence: CDR1 DFQATT, CDR2 SNEGSKA (reference sequence). The CDR3 covers 12 residues. V dropped 4 bases and J dropped 1 base, with 7 bases sitting between them. The CDR3 sequence is CSATTGNTEAFF. Here the CDR3 DNA reads TGCAGTGCTACGACAGGGAACACTGAAGCTTTCTTT.

The V gene is TRBV28, the J gene TRBJ2-4; D is uncertain. The CDR3 covers 16 residues. Trimming pared 2 bases from V and 0 bases from J, leaving 11 bases between. Germline CDR1 reads MDHEN; CDR2 reads SYDVKM. CDR3 protein: CASSLNSLTAKNIQYF. CDR3 sequence (DNA): TGTGCCAGCAGTTTAAACAGTTTAACAGCCAAAAACATTCAGTACTTC.

The rearrangement joins TRBV6-1 to TRBJ2-1; 10 bases are shared with TRBD1. The germline V gene encodes CDR1 MNHNS and CDR2 SASEGT. J was trimmed by 5 bases and V by 6 bases; bases with no gene match: 7. This CDR3 spans 15 amino acids. CDR3 in amino acids: CASRKGDRGHNEQFF. CDR3 DNA sequence: TGTGCCAGCAGGAAGGGGGACAGGGGACACAATGAGCAGTTCTTC.

Worth noting for this clonotype: One end of the junction fails to match germline, which may point to a read error. CDR3 residues: CASSPRPETWGESTGTQYF. CDR3 sequence (DNA): TGTGCCAGCAGCCCCCGCCCGGAGACGTGGGGGGAAAGCACAGGTACGCAGTATTTT. The chain is built from TRBV13 and TRBJ2-3, with a tentative D call TRBD2 (6 bases). The CDR3 covers 19 residues. Looked up from germline, CDR1 is PRHDT and CDR2 is FYEKMQ (reference sequence).